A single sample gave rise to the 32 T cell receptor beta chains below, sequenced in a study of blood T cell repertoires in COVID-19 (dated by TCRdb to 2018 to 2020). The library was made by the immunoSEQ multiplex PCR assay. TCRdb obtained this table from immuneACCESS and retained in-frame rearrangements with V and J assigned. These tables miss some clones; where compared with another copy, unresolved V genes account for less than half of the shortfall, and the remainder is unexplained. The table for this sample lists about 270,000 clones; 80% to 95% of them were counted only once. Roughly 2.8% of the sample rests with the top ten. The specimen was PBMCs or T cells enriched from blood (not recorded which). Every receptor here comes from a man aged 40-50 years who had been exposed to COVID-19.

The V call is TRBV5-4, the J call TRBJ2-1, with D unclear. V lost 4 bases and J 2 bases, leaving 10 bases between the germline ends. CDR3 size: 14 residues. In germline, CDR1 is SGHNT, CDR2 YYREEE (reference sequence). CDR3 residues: CASSPVETYNEQFF. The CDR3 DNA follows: TGTGCCAGCAGCCCGGTCGAAACCTACAATGAGCAGTTCTTC.

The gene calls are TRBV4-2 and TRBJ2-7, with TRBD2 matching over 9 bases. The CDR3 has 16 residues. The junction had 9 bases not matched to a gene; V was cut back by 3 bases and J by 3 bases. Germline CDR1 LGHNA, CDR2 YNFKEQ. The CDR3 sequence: CASSQSGTSGFYEQYF. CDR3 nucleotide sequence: TGTGCCAGCAGCCAGTCCGGAACTAGCGGGTTCTACGAGCAGTACTTC.

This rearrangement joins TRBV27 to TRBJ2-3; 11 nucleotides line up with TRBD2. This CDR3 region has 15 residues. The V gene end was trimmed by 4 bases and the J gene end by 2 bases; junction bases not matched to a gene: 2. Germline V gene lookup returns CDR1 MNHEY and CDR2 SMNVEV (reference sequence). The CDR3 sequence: CASSSGLADTDTQYF. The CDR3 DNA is TGTGCCAGCAGTTCGGGACTAGCGGACACAGATACGCAGTATTTT.

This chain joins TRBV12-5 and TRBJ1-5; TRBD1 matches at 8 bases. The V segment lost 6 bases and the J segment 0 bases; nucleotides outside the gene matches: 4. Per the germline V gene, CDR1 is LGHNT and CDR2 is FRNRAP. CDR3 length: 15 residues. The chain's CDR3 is CASGTGEASNQPQHF. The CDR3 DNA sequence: TGTGCTAGTGGGACAGGGGAGGCTAGCAATCAGCCCCAGCATTTT.

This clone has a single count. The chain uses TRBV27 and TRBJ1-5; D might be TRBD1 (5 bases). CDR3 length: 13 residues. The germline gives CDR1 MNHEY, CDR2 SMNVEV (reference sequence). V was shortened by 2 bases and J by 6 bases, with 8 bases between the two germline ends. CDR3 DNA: TGTGCCAGCAGTTTACAGGGATTTCAGCCCCAGCATTTT. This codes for CASSLQGFQPQHF.

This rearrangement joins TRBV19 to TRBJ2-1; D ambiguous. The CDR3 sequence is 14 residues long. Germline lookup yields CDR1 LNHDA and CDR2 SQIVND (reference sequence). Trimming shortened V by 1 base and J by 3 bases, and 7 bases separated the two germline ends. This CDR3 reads CASSIGRIYNEQFF. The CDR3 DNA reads TGTGCCAGTAGTATAGGCAGAATCTACAATGAGCAGTTCTTC.

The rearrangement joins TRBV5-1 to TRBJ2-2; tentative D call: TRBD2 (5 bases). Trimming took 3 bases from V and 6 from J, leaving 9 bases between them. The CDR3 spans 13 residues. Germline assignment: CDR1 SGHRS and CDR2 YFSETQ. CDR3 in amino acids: CASSSDLAGELFF. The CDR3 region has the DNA TGCGCCAGCAGCTCGGACTTGGCCGGGGAGCTGTTTTTT.

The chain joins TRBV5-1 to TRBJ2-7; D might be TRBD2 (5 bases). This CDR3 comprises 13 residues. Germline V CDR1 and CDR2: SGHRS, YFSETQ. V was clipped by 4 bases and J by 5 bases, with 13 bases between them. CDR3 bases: TGCGCCAGCAGCCTTCGGGGTAGCAACGAGCAGTACTTC. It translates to CASSLRGSNEQYF.

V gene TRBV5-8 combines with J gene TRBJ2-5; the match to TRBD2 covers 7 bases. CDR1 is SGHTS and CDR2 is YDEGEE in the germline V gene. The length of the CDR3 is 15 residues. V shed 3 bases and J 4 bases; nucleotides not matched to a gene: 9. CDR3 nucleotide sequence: TGTGCCAGCAGCTCTGGGGGGAGGGCTCGAGAGACCCAGTACTTC. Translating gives CASSSGGRARETQYF.

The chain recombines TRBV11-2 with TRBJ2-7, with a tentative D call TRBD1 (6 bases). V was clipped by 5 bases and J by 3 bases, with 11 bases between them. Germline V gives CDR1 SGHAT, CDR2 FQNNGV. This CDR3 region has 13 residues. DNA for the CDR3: TGTGCCAGCAGCCGACGACAGGTCTACGAGCAGTACTTC. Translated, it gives CASSRRQVYEQYF. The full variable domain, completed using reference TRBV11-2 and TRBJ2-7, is EAGVAQSPRYKIIEKRQSVAFWCNPISGHATLYWYQQILGQGPKLLIQFQNNGVVDDSQLPKDRFSAERLKGVDSTLKIQPAKLEDSAVYLCASSRRQVYEQYFGPGTRLTVT.

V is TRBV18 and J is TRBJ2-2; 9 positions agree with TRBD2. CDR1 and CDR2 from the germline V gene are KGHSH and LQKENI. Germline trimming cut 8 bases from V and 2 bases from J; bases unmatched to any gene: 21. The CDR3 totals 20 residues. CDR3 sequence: CASPSWVTESGRINTGELFF. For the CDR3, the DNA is TGTGCCAGCCCATCCTGGGTTACGGAGAGCGGGAGGATCAACACCGGGGAGCTGTTTTTT.

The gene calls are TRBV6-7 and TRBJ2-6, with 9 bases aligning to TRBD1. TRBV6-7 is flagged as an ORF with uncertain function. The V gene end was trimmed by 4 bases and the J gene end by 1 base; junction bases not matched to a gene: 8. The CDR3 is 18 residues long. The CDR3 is CASSLTGTGPSGANVLTF. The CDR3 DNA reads TGTGCCAGCAGTTTAACCGGGACAGGGCCTTCTGGGGCCAACGTCCTGACTTTC.

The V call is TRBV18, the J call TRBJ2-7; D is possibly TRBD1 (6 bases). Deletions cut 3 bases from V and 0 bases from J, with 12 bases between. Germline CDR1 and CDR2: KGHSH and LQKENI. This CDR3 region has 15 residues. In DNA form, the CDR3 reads TGTGCCAGCTCACCTCGGCTCAGGGGCTCCTACGAGCAGTACTTC. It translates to CASSPRLRGSYEQYF.

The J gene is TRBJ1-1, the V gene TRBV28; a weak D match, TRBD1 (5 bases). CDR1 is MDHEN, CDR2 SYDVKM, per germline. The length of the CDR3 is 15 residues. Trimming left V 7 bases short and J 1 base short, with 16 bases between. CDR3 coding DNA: TGTGCCAGCAATTTTCGTCGGGGGGGGAACACTGAAGCTTTCTTT. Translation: CASNFRRGGNTEAFF.

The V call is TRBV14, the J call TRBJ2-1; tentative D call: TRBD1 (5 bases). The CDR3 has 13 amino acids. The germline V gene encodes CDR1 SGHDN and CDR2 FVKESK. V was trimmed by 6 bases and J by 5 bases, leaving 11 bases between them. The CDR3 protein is CASSWGSNNEQFF. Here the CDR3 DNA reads TGTGCCAGCAGTTGGGGCAGTAACAATGAGCAGTTCTTC. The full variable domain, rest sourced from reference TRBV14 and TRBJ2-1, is EAGVTQFPSHSVIEKGQTVTLRCDPISGHDNLYWYRRVMGKEIKFLLHFVKESKQDESGMPNNRFLAERTGGTYSTLKVQPAELEDSGVYFCASSWGSNNEQFFGPGTRLTVL.

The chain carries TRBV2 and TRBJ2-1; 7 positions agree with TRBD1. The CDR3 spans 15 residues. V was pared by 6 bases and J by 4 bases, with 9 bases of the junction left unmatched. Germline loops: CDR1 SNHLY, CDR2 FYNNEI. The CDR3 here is CASSETGVGYNEQFF. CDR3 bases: TGTGCCAGCAGCGAAACAGGGGTCGGATACAATGAGCAGTTCTTC.

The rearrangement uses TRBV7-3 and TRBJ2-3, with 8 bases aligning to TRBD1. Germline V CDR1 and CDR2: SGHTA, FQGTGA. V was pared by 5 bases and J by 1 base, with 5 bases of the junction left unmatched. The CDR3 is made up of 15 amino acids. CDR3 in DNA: TGTGCCAGCAGCCAGCCGACAGGGGGCACAGATACGCAGTATTTT. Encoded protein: CASSQPTGGTDTQYF.

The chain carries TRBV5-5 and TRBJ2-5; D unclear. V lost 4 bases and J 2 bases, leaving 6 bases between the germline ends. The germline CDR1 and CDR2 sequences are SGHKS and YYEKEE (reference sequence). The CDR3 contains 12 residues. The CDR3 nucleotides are TGTGCCAGCAGCCACATTCAAGAGACCCAGTACTTC. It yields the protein CASSHIQETQYF.

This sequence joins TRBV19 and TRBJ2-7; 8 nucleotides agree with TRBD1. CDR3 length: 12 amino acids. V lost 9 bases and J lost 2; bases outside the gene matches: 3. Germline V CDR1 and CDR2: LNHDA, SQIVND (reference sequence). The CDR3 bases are TGTGCCAGCGGACAGGGCCCCTACGAGCAGTACTTC. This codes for CASGQGPYEQYF.

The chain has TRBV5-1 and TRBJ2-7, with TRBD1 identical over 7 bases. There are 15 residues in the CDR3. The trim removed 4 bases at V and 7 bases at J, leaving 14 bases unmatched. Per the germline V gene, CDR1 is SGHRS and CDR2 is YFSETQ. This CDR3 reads CASSPRDRGIGEQYF. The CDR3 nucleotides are TGCGCCAGCAGCCCCCGGGACAGAGGGATTGGTGAGCAGTACTTC.

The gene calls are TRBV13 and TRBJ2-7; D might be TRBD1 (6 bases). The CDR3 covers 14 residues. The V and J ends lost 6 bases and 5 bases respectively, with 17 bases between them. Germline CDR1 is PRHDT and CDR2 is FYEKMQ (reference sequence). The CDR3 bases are TGTGCCAGCAGGGGAAGAGGGGGTCGGGACGAGCAGTACTTC. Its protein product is CASRGRGGRDEQYF.

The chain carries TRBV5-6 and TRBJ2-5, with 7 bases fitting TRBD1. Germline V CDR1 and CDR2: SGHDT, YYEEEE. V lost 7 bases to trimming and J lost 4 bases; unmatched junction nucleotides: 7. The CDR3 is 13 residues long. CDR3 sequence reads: CASCTGVGETQYF. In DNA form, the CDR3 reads TGTGCCAGCTGTACAGGGGTCGGAGAGACCCAGTACTTC.

The CDR3 here is CASSLWTGGNTIYF. CDR3 in DNA: TGTGCCAGCAGCTTATGGACGGGAGGGAACACCATATATTTT. The chain is built from TRBV13 and TRBJ1-3; D unresolved. CDR3 size: 14 residues. CDR1 and CDR2 from the germline V gene are PRHDT and FYEKMQ (reference sequence). V lost 2 bases to trimming and J lost 7 bases, with 12 bases between them.

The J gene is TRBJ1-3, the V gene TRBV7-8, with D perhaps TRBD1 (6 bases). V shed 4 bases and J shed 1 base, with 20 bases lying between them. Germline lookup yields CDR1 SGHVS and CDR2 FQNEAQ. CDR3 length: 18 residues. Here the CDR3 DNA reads TGTGCCAGCAGCTATAGAGAGATTGCAGGGGAATCTGGAAACACCATATATTTT. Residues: CASSYREIAGESGNTIYF.

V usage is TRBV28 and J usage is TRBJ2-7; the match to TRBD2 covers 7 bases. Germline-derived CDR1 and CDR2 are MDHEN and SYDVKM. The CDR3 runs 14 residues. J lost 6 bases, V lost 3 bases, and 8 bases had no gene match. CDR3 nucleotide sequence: TGTGCCAGCAGTTTCGTCGGGGGAGGGTTCGAGCAGTACTTC. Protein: CASSFVGGGFEQYF.

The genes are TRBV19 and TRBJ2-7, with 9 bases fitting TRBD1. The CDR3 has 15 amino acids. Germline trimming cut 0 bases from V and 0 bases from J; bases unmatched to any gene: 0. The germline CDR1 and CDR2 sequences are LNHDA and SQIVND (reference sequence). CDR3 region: CASSIEDRGSYEQYF. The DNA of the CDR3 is TGTGCCAGTAGTATAGAGGACAGGGGCTCCTACGAGCAGTACTTC.

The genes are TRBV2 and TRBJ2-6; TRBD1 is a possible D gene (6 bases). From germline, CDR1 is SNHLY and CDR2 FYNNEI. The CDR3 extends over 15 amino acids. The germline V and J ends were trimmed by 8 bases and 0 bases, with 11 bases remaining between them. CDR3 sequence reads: CASHTGYSGANVLTF. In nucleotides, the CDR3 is TGTGCCAGCCATACAGGGTACTCTGGGGCCAACGTCCTGACTTTC.

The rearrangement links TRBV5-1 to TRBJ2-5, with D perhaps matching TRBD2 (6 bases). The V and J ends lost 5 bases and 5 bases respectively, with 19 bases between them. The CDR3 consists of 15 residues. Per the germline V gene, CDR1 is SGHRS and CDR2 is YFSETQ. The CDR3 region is CASSIGREWGETQYF. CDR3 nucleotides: TGCGCCAGCAGTATTGGACGGGAGTGGGGCGAGACCCAGTACTTC.

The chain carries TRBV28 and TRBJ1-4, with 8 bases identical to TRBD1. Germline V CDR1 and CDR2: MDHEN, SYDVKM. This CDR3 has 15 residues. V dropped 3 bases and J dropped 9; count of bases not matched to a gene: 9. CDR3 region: CASSFQAGGVKKLFF. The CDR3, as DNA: TGTGCCAGCAGTTTTCAGGCAGGGGGCGTGAAAAAACTGTTTTTT. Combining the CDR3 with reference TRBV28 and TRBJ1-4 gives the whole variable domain DVKVTQSSRYLVKRTGEKVFLECVQDMDHENMFWYRQDPGLGLRLIYFSYDVKMKEKGDIPEGYSVSREKKERFSLILESASTNQTSMYLCASSFQAGGVKKLFFGSGTQLSVL.

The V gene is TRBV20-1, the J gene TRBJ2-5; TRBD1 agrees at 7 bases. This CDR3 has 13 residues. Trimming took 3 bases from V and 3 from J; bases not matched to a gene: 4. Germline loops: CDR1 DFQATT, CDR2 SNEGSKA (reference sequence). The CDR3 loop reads CSASRQGEETQYF. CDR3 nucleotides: TGCAGTGCTAGTCGGCAGGGGGAAGAGACCCAGTACTTC.

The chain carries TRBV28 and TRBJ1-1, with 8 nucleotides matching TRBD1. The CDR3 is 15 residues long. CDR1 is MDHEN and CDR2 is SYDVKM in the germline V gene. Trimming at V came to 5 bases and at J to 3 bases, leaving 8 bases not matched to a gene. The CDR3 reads CASSNRRGRYTEAFF. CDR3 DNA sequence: TGTGCCAGCAGTAATCGCAGGGGGCGATACACTGAAGCTTTCTTT.

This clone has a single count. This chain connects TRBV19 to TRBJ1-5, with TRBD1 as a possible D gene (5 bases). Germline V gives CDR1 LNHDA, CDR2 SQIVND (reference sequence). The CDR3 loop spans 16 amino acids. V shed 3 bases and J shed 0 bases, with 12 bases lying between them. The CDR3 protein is CASSIMGGYSNQPQHF. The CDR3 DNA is TGTGCCAGTAGTATCATGGGGGGTTATAGCAATCAGCCCCAGCATTTT.